The clone carrying this TCR beta chain was observed a handful of times. Its target is unknown. This sample was included in a study of lymphopenia after photon versus proton radiotherapy. Study-level results: Post-nadir TCR diversity decline inversely tracked overall survival among those who died. After lymphocyte nadir, photon-treated repertoires showed oligoclonal expansion, especially CD8+ Temra. Only patients who died were analyzed for survival; proton advantage is unproven. Relative stability marked proton patients; photon patients lost diversity and naive cells.

Sequenced by immunoSEQ multiplex PCR; TCRdb stores in-frame clones only, minus some. The sample includes about 160,000 clones, 88% seen only once; the top ten take around 4.5%. The sequencing here drew on peripheral blood, taken from a patient treated with photon-based radiotherapy. This receptor was identified in a man aged 50-59 years with gastric cancer.

This CDR3 reads CSVGARNTEAFF. In DNA form, the CDR3 reads TGCAGCGTCGGGGCCCGAAACACTGAAGCTTTCTTT. The rearrangement joins TRBV29-1 to TRBJ1-1; D is perhaps TRBD1 (5 bases). Looked up from germline, CDR1 is SQVTM and CDR2 is ANQGSEA. CDR3 length equals 12 residues. Trimming took 6 bases from V and 2 from J, leaving 10 bases between them. Variable domain in full (rest from reference TRBV29-1 and TRBJ1-1): SAVISQKPSRDICQRGTSLTIQCQVDSQVTMMFWYRQQPGQSLTLIATANQGSEATYESGFVIDKFPISRPNLTFSTLTVSNMSPEDSSIYLCSVGARNTEAFFGQGTRLTVV.